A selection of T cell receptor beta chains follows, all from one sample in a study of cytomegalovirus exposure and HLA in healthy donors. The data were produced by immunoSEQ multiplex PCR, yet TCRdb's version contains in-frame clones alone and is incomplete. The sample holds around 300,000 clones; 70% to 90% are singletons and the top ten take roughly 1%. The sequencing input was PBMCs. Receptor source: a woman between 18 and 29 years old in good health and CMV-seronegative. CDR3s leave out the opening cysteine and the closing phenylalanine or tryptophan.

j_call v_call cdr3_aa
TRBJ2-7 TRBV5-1 ASSPPPFPYEQY
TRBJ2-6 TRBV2 ASWTGKPRKANVLT
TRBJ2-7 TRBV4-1 ASSQGTVEIPEQY
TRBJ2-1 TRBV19 ASSISQFSSYNEQF
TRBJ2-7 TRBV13 ASSLTRGYEQY
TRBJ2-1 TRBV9 ASSPRGTDFYNEQF
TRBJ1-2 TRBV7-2 ASSLVQELGYT
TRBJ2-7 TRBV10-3 AIIRGPGDEQY
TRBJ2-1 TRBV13 ASSLLIADPPGGEQF
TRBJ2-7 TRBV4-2 ASSQDKRTYEQY
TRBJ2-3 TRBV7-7 ASSLASGSSDTQY
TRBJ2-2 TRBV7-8 ASSTRVGTGELF
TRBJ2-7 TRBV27 ASSLGRQGTEQY
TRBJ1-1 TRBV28 ASRTGKGATEAF
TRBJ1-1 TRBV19 ASRDGQGNTEAF
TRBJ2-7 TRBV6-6 ASSGRLAGEDEQY
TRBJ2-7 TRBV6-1 ASSDDSGGSNEQY
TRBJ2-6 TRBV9 ASSVTIRGRSGANVLT
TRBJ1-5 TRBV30 AWSEGGNQPQH
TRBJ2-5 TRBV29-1 SVERRGAIETQY
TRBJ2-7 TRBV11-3 ASSLVFSAGAGYEQY
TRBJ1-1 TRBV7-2 ASSLRQGPLEAF
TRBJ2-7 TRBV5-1 ASSPTGNYEQY
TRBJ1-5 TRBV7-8 ASSPTRGLNNQPQH
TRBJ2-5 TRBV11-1 ASSPGIQETQY
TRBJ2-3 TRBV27 ASSGTRNTDTQY
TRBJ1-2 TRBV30 AWSRQAGYT
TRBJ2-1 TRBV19 ASSPSGGAYNEQF
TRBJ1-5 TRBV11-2 ASSSGGSRSNQPQH
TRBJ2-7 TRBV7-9 ASSQARSYEQY
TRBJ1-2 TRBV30 AWDYGTYNYGYT
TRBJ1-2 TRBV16 ASSQIADTTSGGYT
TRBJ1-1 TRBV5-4 ASSLGGTVNTEAF